This entry describes one T cell receptor beta chain. This entry comes from a study of blood T cell repertoires in COVID-19. Study-wide context: COVID-19 samples, acute and convalescent, were from the United States, Italy and Spain. In each case, the material was cDNA or gDNA derived from T cells, B-cell-depleted T cells, or PBMCs.

Sequenced by immunoSEQ multiplex PCR; TCRdb stores in-frame clones only, minus some. The data hold about 98,000 clones, with 65% to 85% observed a single time. Germline CDR1 is LGHNA and CDR2 is YNFKEQ. The CDR3 is 16 residues long. V shed 0 bases and J 3 bases; nucleotides not matched to a gene: 4. The sample taken for sequencing was peripheral blood. The rearrangement uses TRBV4-2 and TRBJ2-5; 10 nucleotides agree with TRBD2. The sequence was obtained from a woman aged 80 or over with acute or convalescent COVID-19. Here the CDR3 DNA reads TGTGCCAGCAGCCAAGAAGCGGGGGGGCGAAAAGAGACCCAGTACTTC. Its translation: CASSQEAGGRKETQYF.